These 8 T cell receptor beta chains came from one sample sequenced in a study of cytomegalovirus exposure and HLA in healthy donors (dated by TCRdb to the late 2010s). Receptors were amplified or captured by the immunoSEQ multiplex PCR assay. The multiplex PCR relied on a mix of 60 forward primers for TCR Vbeta segments and 13 reverse primers for TCR Jbeta segments. TCRdb's version of the immuneACCESS table is confined to in-frame rearrangements and falls short of the full clone set. An unresolved V gene accounts for under half of the shortfall where checked; the remainder is of unknown origin. A total of 70,000 or so clones appear in this sample, roughly 74% of them only once. The ten biggest clones cover approximately 12% of the sample. The sample taken for sequencing was PBMCs. These receptors were obtained from a woman aged 60-70 years in good health and CMV-seropositive.

This clone was detected only once. This chain uses TRBV7-9 with TRBJ2-3, with TRBD1 matching over 10 bases. Trimming at V came to 5 bases and at J to 1 base, leaving 6 bases not matched to a gene. The germline gives CDR1 SEHNR, CDR2 FQNEAQ (reference sequence). The CDR3 is made up of 16 amino acids. In DNA form, the CDR3 reads TGTGCCAGCAGCCAAGCCGGGACAGGGGGCACAGATACGCAGTATTTT. Translation: CASSQAGTGGTDTQYF.

This clone occurred once. The chain joins TRBV5-1 to TRBJ2-7; D might be TRBD1 (6 bases). Germline-derived CDR1 and CDR2 are SGHRS and YFSETQ. The CDR3 spans 12 residues. V lost 6 bases, J lost 5 bases, and 12 bases lay in between. The CDR3 spells CASTLQGHEQYF. The CDR3 DNA reads TGCGCCAGCACCTTACAGGGCCACGAGCAGTACTTC.

The gene calls are TRBV15 and TRBJ1-2, with TRBD1 identical over 12 bases. The V gene end was trimmed by 2 bases and the J gene end by 6 bases; junction bases not matched to a gene: 7. Germline lookup yields CDR1 LNHNV and CDR2 YYDKDF (reference sequence). The CDR3 has 16 amino acids. CDR3 amino acids: CATSRLPRDRGHGYTF. In DNA form, the CDR3 reads TGTGCCACCAGCAGACTACCCCGGGACAGGGGGCATGGCTACACCTTC.

J is TRBJ1-2 and V is TRBV6-6; D gene uncertain. The CDR3 contains 14 residues. The V end was cut by 0 bases, the J end by 8 bases, with 13 bases between. CDR1 is MNHNY, CDR2 SVGAGI, per germline (reference sequence). The CDR3 DNA sequence: TGTGCCAGCAGTTACTCGGAGGTTATGGGAGGCTACACCTTC. Translation gives CASSYSEVMGGYTF.

DNA for the CDR3: TGCGCCAGCAGCTTGGACGGGCTAGTCAGGGGCAATGAGCAGTTCTTC. This encodes CASSLDGLVRGNEQFF. The chain has TRBV5-1 and TRBJ2-1, with TRBD1 as a possible D gene (6 bases). The CDR3 sequence is 16 residues long. Between the trimmed V and J ends, which lost 0 bases and 6 bases, there was a span of 16 bases. Germline V gene lookup returns CDR1 SGHRS and CDR2 YFSETQ.

By share, this clone ranks as medium-sized. This chain joins TRBV14 and TRBJ1-3, with 7 bases fitting TRBD1. The trim removed 4 bases at V and 9 bases at J, leaving 6 bases unmatched. The CDR3 spans 13 residues. Germline V gene data show CDR1 as SGHDN and CDR2 as FVKESK. This CDR3 is CASSPGQRGTIYF. The DNA of the CDR3 is TGTGCCAGCAGCCCGGGACAGAGAGGCACCATATATTTT.

As to this clone: Within the sample, other DNA sequences also encode this same CDR3. The chain joins TRBV7-3 to TRBJ1-1, with 10 bases lining up with TRBD1. V trimming: 5 bases; J trimming: 5 bases; junction bases outside the gene matches: 2. CDR1 SGHTA and CDR2 FQGTGA come from the germline V gene. The CDR3 extends over 13 amino acids. The DNA for the CDR3 is TGTGCCAGCAGCCCGGGACAGGGGACTGAAGCTTTCTTT. Residues: CASSPGQGTEAFF.

The chain carries TRBV9 and TRBJ1-1, with D perhaps matching TRBD1 (5 bases). The CDR3 totals 17 residues. Germline V CDR1 and CDR2: SGDLS, YYNGEE. V gave up 1 base and J gave up 0 bases, with 16 bases separating them. This CDR3 is CASSVNGHPAMNTEAFF. Written as DNA, the CDR3 is TGTGCCAGCAGCGTAAATGGACACCCGGCGATGAACACTGAAGCTTTCTTT. Combining the CDR3 with reference TRBV9 and TRBJ1-1 gives the whole variable domain DSGVTQTPKHLITATGQRVTLRCSPRSGDLSVYWYQQSLDQGLQFLIQYYNGEERAKGNILERFSAQQFPDLHSELNLSSLELGDSALYFCASSVNGHPAMNTEAFFGQGTRLTVV.